Listed below are T cell receptor beta chains from one sample, sequenced in a study of metastatic and nonmetastatic thyroid tumors. TCRdb re-clonotyped the PCR reads via MiXCR. The sample consists of about 47,000 clones, around 25% of them appearing once. The source material was blood. The receptors shown here come from a male donor with papillary thyroid cancer or a benign thyroid nodule (not recorded which). Some clones in this sample may be carry-over from other donors' samples. Each CDR3 is given with its conserved first and last residue. D genes are given only for firm matches. A clone size is listed for some rows: how often the clone was seen (once, few, many), or a class if it is expanded.

v_gene,d_gene,j_gene,len,abundance,CDR3aa,CDR3nt
TRBV10-3,NA,TRBJ1-3,12,NA,CAIMSSGNTIYF,TGTGCCATCATGAGCTCTGGAAACACCATATATTTT
TRBV30,NA,TRBJ2-5,11,NA,CAWSSWGTQYF,TGTGCCTGGAGCTCATGGGGGACCCAGTACTTC
TRBV20-1,NA,TRBJ1-2,15,NA,CSASTGIGVGYGYTF,TGCAGTGCTAGCACAGGGATAGGGGTTGGGTATGGCTACACCTTC
TRBV19,TRBD2,TRBJ2-3,17,many,CASSPNGLALSTDTQYF,TGTGCCAGTAGTCCAAACGGACTAGCGCTATCCACAGATACGCAGTATTTT
TRBV4-2,NA,TRBJ2-2,15,NA,CASSRGMADTGELFF,TGTGCCAGCAGCAGGGGAATGGCGGACACCGGGGAGCTGTTTTTT
TRBV28,TRBD1,TRBJ2-7,14,many,CASRPMTGFYEQYF,TGTGCCAGCAGACCTATGACAGGGTTTTACGAGCAGTACTTC
TRBV6-4,NA,TRBJ1-2,13,NA,CASSYGANYGYTF,TGTGCCAGCAGTTACGGGGCAAACTATGGCTACACCTTC
TRBV7-3,NA,TRBJ2-3,12,many,CASSPPSDTQYF,TGTGCCAGCAGCCCTCCCTCAGATACGCAGTATTTT
TRBV6-5,TRBD1,TRBJ2-2,18,few,CASSYIIPGQGGIGELFF,TGTGCCAGCAGTTATATAATTCCGGGACAGGGGGGTATCGGGGAGCTGTTTTTT
TRBV20-1,NA,TRBJ2-5,15,NA,CSASSRLGRGPTVDF,TGCAGTGCTAGCTCTCGACTAGGTCGGGGACCAACCGTCGACTTC
TRBV24-1,NA,TRBJ1-2,12,few,CATSDGPSGYTF,TGTGCCACCAGCGACGGACCGTCCGGCTACACCTTC
TRBV20-1,NA,TRBJ2-3,13,many,CSARGPSLDTQYF,TGCAGTGCTAGGGGGCCTAGTCTGGATACGCAGTATTTT
TRBV27,NA,TRBJ1-2,15,few,CASSPFGLANYGYTF,TGTGCCAGCAGTCCCTTTGGGTTAGCTAACTACGGCTACACCTTC
TRBV28,NA,TRBJ2-7,11,medium-sized,CASSLVYEQYF,TGTGCCAGCAGTTTAGTGTACGAGCAGTACTTC
TRBV19,NA,TRBJ1-5,14,few,CASSRRQAGQPQHF,TGTGCCAGTAGTAGGAGGCAGGCAGGCCAGCCCCAGCATTTT
TRBV11-2,NA,TRBJ1-2,15,NA,CASSLVSLSSYGYTF,TGTGCCAGCAGCTTAGTGTCCTTATCCTCGTATGGCTACACCTTC
TRBV18,TRBD1,TRBJ2-1,16,many,CASSPPGTAMYNEQFF,TGTGCCAGCTCACCTCCCGGGACAGCGATGTACAATGAGCAGTTCTTC
TRBV12-3/TRBV12-4,NA,TRBJ1-1,16,many,CASSYGGGWGNTEAFF,TGTGCCAGCAGTTATGGGGGGGGTTGGGGGAACACTGAAGCTTTCTTT
TRBV12-3/TRBV12-4,NA,TRBJ2-3,13,once,CASAEGGTDTQYF,TGTGCCAGCGCGGAGGGCGGCACAGATACGCAGTATTTT
TRBV5-8,NA,TRBJ1-1,16,many,CASSLAHKNMNTEAFF,TGTGCCAGCAGCTTGGCCCACAAGAACATGAACACTGAAGCTTTCTTT
TRBV12-3/TRBV12-4,TRBD2,TRBJ2-7,15,few,CASSSLAGPSYEQYF,TGTGCCAGCAGTTCACTAGCGGGGCCCTCCTACGAGCAGTACTTC
TRBV30,TRBD2,TRBJ2-2,14,many,CAWNAGTSGGELFF,TGTGCCTGGAATGCCGGGACTAGCGGCGGGGAGCTGTTTTTT